This record covers a single T cell receptor beta chain. Profiled with immunoSEQ multiplex PCR; TCRdb holds only in-frame clones, not every one. In the table there are hundreds of thousands of clones, approximately 80% of which are singletons. V dropped 5 bases and J dropped 4; count of bases not matched to a gene: 6. Germline-derived CDR1 and CDR2 are SGHTA and FQGNSA. This CDR3 is built from 14 residues. This sample was taken from a study of blood T cell repertoires in COVID-19. V usage is TRBV7-2 and J usage is TRBJ2-7, with 9 bases fitting TRBD1. The sequence came from a woman aged 80 or over with acute or convalescent COVID-19. The specimen sequenced was peripheral blood. CDR3 amino acids: CASSTDRGLYEQYF. For the CDR3, the DNA is TGTGCCAGCAGCACGGACAGGGGTTTATACGAGCAGTACTTC. Complete variable domain (other parts from reference TRBV7-2 and TRBJ2-7): GAGVSQSPSNKVTEKGKDVELRCDPISGHTALYWYRQSLGQGLEFLIYFQGNSAPDKSGLPSDRFSAERTGGSVSTLTIQRTQQEDSAVYLCASSTDRGLYEQYFGPGTRLTVT.